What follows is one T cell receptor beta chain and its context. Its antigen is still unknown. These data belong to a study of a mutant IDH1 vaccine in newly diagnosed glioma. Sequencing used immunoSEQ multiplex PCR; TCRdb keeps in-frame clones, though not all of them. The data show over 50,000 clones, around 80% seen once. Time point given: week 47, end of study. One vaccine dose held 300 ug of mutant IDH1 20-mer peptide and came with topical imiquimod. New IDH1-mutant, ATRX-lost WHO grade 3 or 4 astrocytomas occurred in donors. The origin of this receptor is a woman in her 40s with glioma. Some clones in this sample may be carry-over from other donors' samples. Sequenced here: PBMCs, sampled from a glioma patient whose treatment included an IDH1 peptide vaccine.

The CDR3 sequence: CASSARGDVGQYF. In nucleotides, the CDR3 is TGTGCCAGCAGTGCTCGGGGGGATGTGGGACAATATTTT. The gene calls are TRBV6-1 and TRBJ1-3; D may be TRBD1 (6 bases). CDR1 MNHNS and CDR2 SASEGT come from the germline V gene. Between the trimmed V and J ends, which lost 4 bases and 15 bases, there was a span of 19 bases. CDR3 size: 13 residues.